This record looks at one TCR beta chain sequence and its context. What it binds is not known. In TCRdb, the reads were re-called with MiXCR into one record per CDR3 protein. The table records some 71,000 distinct CDR3 sequences, 25% to 30% of them present only once. This entry belongs to a study of T cell repertoires in cytomegalovirus infection. Study context: Selected CMV epitopes included recently identified HLA-C-restricted ones as well as well-studied HLA-B-restricted ones. Overall study findings and caveats: Public TCR beta family frequency separated CMV-and-HLA carriers, including in an independent cohort.

V was shortened by 4 bases and J by 0 bases, with 10 bases between the two germline ends. CDR3 length equals 15 residues. CDR1 and CDR2 from the germline V gene are SNHLY and FYNNEI. This sequence joins TRBV2 and TRBJ2-1, with a possible D match to TRBD1 (5 bases). This sequence originates from a human donor in good health (CMV status not recorded). Some clones in this sample may be carry-over from other donors' samples. The sample here was CD8+ T cells from cultured PBMCs, taken from culture after CMV antigen stimulation. CDR3: CASSVGVGSYNEQFF. The DNA of the CDR3 is TGTGCCAGCAGTGTAGGGGTGGGCTCCTACAATGAGCAGTTCTTC.